These 27 T cell receptor beta chains were all obtained from the same sample, sequenced in a study of cytomegalovirus exposure and HLA in healthy donors. The PCR used 60 Vbeta and 13 Jbeta primers. TCRdb's table, derived via immunoSEQ multiplex PCR, lists solely in-frame clones and lacks some. The specimen's table records around 190,000 clones. Specimen: PBMCs. These receptors came from a woman in her 30s in good health and CMV-seropositive.

The chain employs TRBV6-6 and TRBJ2-7, with D tentatively TRBD1 (6 bases). CDR1 and CDR2 from the germline V gene are MNHNY and SVGAGI (reference sequence). The CDR3 consists of 14 residues. Trimming pared 6 bases from V and 1 base from J, leaving 13 bases between. The CDR3 DNA follows: TGTGCCAGCAGGGCCGGGACACCTTCCTACGAGCAGTACTTC. It is translated as CASRAGTPSYEQYF.

The rearrangement joins TRBV4-3 to TRBJ2-1; 12 bases are a match to TRBD2. The length of the CDR3 is 18 residues. Trimming cost V 1 base and J 9 bases; bases outside gene matches: 13. The germline V gene encodes CDR1 LGHNA and CDR2 YSLEER. The CDR3 sequence: CASSQGLAGVVIETEQFF. In DNA form, the CDR3 reads TGCGCCAGCAGCCAAGGACTAGCGGGAGTGGTTATCGAGACTGAGCAGTTCTTC.

The CDR3 loop is CASSIRGTSGGISSYNEQFF. Here the CDR3 DNA reads TGTGCCAGCAGCATTAGGGGGACTAGCGGGGGGATAAGCTCCTACAATGAGCAGTTCTTC. The chain joins TRBV9 to TRBJ2-1; 15 bases fit TRBD2. J gave up 0 bases and V 4 bases, and 11 bases lay outside the gene matches. CDR1 SGDLS and CDR2 YYNGEE come from the germline V gene. The CDR3 totals 20 residues.

The chain is built from TRBV25-1 and TRBJ2-5; the D gene is possibly TRBD1 (5 bases). V was clipped by 4 bases and J by 1 base, with 10 bases between them. From germline, CDR1 is MGHDK and CDR2 SYGVNS. The CDR3 totals 14 residues. CDR3 sequence: CASSVARAQETQYF. The CDR3 region has the DNA TGTGCCAGCAGTGTCGCCAGGGCCCAAGAGACCCAGTACTTC.

V is TRBV7-8 and J is TRBJ2-7; no clear D. Germline CDR1 SGHVS, CDR2 FQNEAQ. The CDR3 covers 14 residues. Trimming shortened V by 1 base and J by 2 bases, and 9 bases separated the two germline ends. The CDR3 nucleotides are TGTGCCAGCAGCTTAGAGCTAGGAACCTACGAGCAGTACTTC. Translation: CASSLELGTYEQYF. Looking up the rest from reference TRBV7-8 and TRBJ2-7 gives the full variable domain: GAGVSQSPRYKVAKRGQDVALRCDPISGHVSLFWYQQALGQGPEFLTYFQNEAQLDKSGLPSDRFFAERPEGSVSTLKIQRTQQEDSAVYLCASSLELGTYEQYFGPGTRLTVT.

The rearrangement joins TRBV18 to TRBJ1-1; 8 nucleotides agree with TRBD1. Germline values: CDR1 KGHSH, CDR2 LQKENI. The CDR3 runs 14 residues. V was pared by 1 base and J by 6 bases, with 4 bases of the junction left unmatched. The CDR3 sequence: CASSPRDRIPEAFF. DNA for the CDR3: TGTGCCAGCTCACCACGGGACAGGATCCCTGAAGCTTTCTTT.

This chain links TRBV7-8 with TRBJ2-4; a weak D match, TRBD2 (5 bases). Germline loops: CDR1 SGHVS, CDR2 FQNEAQ. The CDR3 loop spans 17 amino acids. V was trimmed by 5 bases and J by 3 bases, leaving 20 bases between them. The CDR3 loop reads CASSARTAGGGKNIQYF. The CDR3 bases are TGTGCCAGCAGCGCACGAACCGCCGGCGGAGGCAAAAACATTCAGTACTTC.

The rearrangement joins TRBV25-1 to TRBJ1-1; D might be TRBD1 (5 bases). V dropped 5 bases and J dropped 6 bases, with 13 bases sitting between them. Germline V gives CDR1 MGHDK, CDR2 SYGVNS. This CDR3 has 13 amino acids. CDR3 in amino acids: CASSTPGQSEAFF. The CDR3 bases are TGTGCCAGCAGTACACCAGGGCAATCTGAAGCTTTCTTT.

The chain recombines TRBV10-1 with TRBJ2-1; possible D gene TRBD2, 6 bases. There are 13 residues in the CDR3. V lost 6 bases and J 5 bases, leaving 11 bases between the germline ends. CDR1 is WNHNN, CDR2 SYGVQD, per germline (reference sequence). CDR3 DNA: TGCGCCAGCAGATTGCTAGCGAACAATGAGCAGTTCTTC. As protein: CASRLLANNEQFF.

The genes are TRBV7-2 and TRBJ1-5; unclear D gene. CDR1 is SGHTA, CDR2 FQGNSA, per germline. Trimming left V 1 base short and J 6 bases short, with 7 bases between. The CDR3 has 13 residues. CDR3 coding DNA: TGTGCCAGCAGCTTAGTCGGGGTTCAGCCCCAGCATTTT. Translated: CASSLVGVQPQHF.

The chain carries TRBV19 and TRBJ2-3; 9 bases map to TRBD2. The length of the CDR3 is 16 residues. Germline V gene data show CDR1 as LNHDA and CDR2 as SQIVND (reference sequence). J lost 0 bases, V lost 5 bases, and 6 bases had no gene match. CDR3 sequence: CASSSRTSASTDTQYF. CDR3 DNA: TGTGCCAGTAGTTCCCGGACTAGCGCGAGCACAGATACGCAGTATTTT.

CDR3 sequence: CASSYTGPNQPQHF. As DNA, the CDR3 is TGTGCCAGCAGCTATACAGGGCCTAATCAGCCCCAGCATTTT. The V call is TRBV7-2, the J call TRBJ1-5, with D possibly being TRBD1 (6 bases). Germline lookup yields CDR1 SGHTA and CDR2 FQGNSA. The CDR3 contains 14 residues. V was cut by 4 bases and J by 4 bases, with 11 bases left in between.

The chain couples TRBV28 to TRBJ2-7; perhaps TRBD1 as D (5 bases). CDR1 is MDHEN, CDR2 SYDVKM, per germline. The CDR3 length is 14 residues. V was cut by 8 bases and J by 3 bases, with 17 bases left in between. CDR3: CASRVQGVYYEQYF. In DNA, the CDR3 is TGTGCCAGCCGCGTCCAAGGGGTTTACTACGAGCAGTACTTC.

The V gene is TRBV5-1, the J gene TRBJ2-2, with D possibly TRBD1 on 6 matching bases. The CDR3 length is 15 residues. V gave up 4 bases and J gave up 4 bases, with 14 bases separating them. Germline loops: CDR1 SGHRS, CDR2 YFSETQ. The CDR3 is CASSVQGMATGELFF. The CDR3 DNA reads as TGCGCCAGCAGCGTTCAGGGGATGGCCACCGGGGAGCTGTTTTTT.

The rearrangement uses TRBV15 and TRBJ1-3, with 7 bases aligning to TRBD1. CDR1 is LNHNV, CDR2 YYDKDF, per germline (reference sequence). This CDR3 contains 16 residues. The V segment lost 1 base and the J segment 4 bases; nucleotides outside the gene matches: 7. The CDR3 loop reads CATSRGGQARGNTIYF. The CDR3 region has the DNA TGTGCCACCAGCAGAGGAGGACAGGCGCGAGGAAACACCATATATTTT.

The rearrangement links TRBV5-1 to TRBJ1-3; maybe TRBD1 (6 bases). V was pared by 3 bases and J by 1 base, with 14 bases between. The germline V gene encodes CDR1 SGHRS and CDR2 YFSETQ. This CDR3 is 16 amino acids long. In nucleotides, the CDR3 is TGCGCCAGCAGCTCGTCGACAGGCCAGTCTGGAAACACCATATATTTT. It translates to CASSSSTGQSGNTIYF.

The CDR3 reads CASSIGHRGYEQYF. CDR3 nucleotides: TGTGCCAGTAGTATAGGGCACAGGGGGTACGAGCAGTACTTC. The J gene is TRBJ2-7, the V gene TRBV19, with 8 positions matching TRBD1. CDR1 is LNHDA, CDR2 SQIVND, per germline (reference sequence). The CDR3 has 14 residues. V lost 1 base and J lost 4; bases outside the gene matches: 3.

This sequence joins TRBV6-6 and TRBJ2-5; 9 positions agree with TRBD1. The CDR3 loop spans 14 amino acids. Germline lookup yields CDR1 MNHNY and CDR2 SVGAGI (reference sequence). V shed 4 bases and J 1 base; nucleotides not matched to a gene: 1. CDR3 nucleotides: TGTGCCAGCAGTTGGGACAGGGCCCAAGAGACCCAGTACTTC. Encoded protein: CASSWDRAQETQYF.

V gene TRBV7-2 combines with J gene TRBJ2-7; TRBD2 aligns across 9 bases. J gave up 6 bases and V 3 bases, and 9 bases lay outside the gene matches. The germline CDR1 and CDR2 sequences are SGHTA and FQGNSA. The CDR3 extends over 15 amino acids. The CDR3 reads CASSFKTSGLGEQYF. The CDR3 nucleotides read TGTGCCAGCAGCTTCAAGACTAGCGGTCTGGGCGAGCAGTACTTC.

This chain joins TRBV6-5 and TRBJ2-7, with a weak D call TRBD1 (6 bases). Germline CDR1 reads MNHEY; CDR2 reads SVGAGI. V lost 2 bases and J 2 bases, leaving 10 bases between the germline ends. There are 14 residues in the CDR3. This CDR3 is CASSYPGATYEQYF. CDR3 DNA sequence: TGTGCCAGCAGTTACCCAGGGGCCACCTACGAGCAGTACTTC.

V gene TRBV5-4 combines with J gene TRBJ1-6; 9 nucleotides agree with TRBD1. Germline CDR1 and CDR2: SGHNT and YYREEE (reference sequence). The CDR3 contains 16 residues. V lost 4 bases, J lost 5 bases, and 7 bases stayed unmatched. The CDR3 here is CASSLYRTGDNSPLHF. In DNA, the CDR3 is TGTGCCAGCAGCCTATACCGGACAGGGGATAATTCACCCCTCCACTTT.

The genes are TRBV2 and TRBJ2-7; D might be TRBD2 (6 bases). CDR1 is SNHLY and CDR2 is FYNNEI in the germline V gene. The CDR3 extends over 13 amino acids. The V and J ends lost 8 bases and 0 bases respectively, with 11 bases between them. The CDR3 nucleotides read TGTGCCAGCCGGCGGGACGGCTCCTACGAGCAGTACTTC. Translated, it gives CASRRDGSYEQYF. Full variable domain (missing parts from reference TRBV2 and TRBJ2-7): EPEVTQTPSHQVTQMGQEVILRCVPISNHLYFYWYRQILGQKVEFLVSFYNNEISEKSEIFDDQFSVERPDGSNFTLKIRSTKLEDSAMYFCASRRDGSYEQYFGPGTRLTVT.

This sequence joins TRBV27 and TRBJ1-1, with D hard to call. CDR1 and CDR2 (germline): MNHEY, SMNVEV (reference sequence). The CDR3 loop spans 18 amino acids. V lost 3 bases, J lost 7 bases, and 27 bases lay in between. The CDR3 nucleotides read TGTGCCAGCAGTTTTACTCCTCTTCGGCACCTAGTAGAACATGAAGCTTTCTTT. Its protein is CASSFTPLRHLVEHEAFF.

The CDR3 is CSVGIQETQYF. The CDR3 DNA sequence: TGCAGCGTCGGTATCCAAGAGACCCAGTACTTC. The V gene is TRBV29-1, the J gene TRBJ2-5; the D is unclear. The V gene lost 6 bases and the J gene lost 1 base, with 6 bases spanning the gap. Germline loops: CDR1 SQVTM, CDR2 ANQGSEA. This CDR3 has 11 residues.

The chain is built from TRBV13 and TRBJ1-1; D uncertain. CDR1 is PRHDT, CDR2 FYEKMQ, per germline (reference sequence). This CDR3 comprises 13 residues. Trimming shortened V by 5 bases and J by 1 base, and 8 bases separated the two germline ends. Here the CDR3 DNA reads TGTGCCAGCAGCCCCAGACAGAACACTGAAGCTTTCTTT. Translated, it gives CASSPRQNTEAFF.

The gene calls are TRBV6-5 and TRBJ1-6; TRBD1 agrees at 7 bases. CDR3 length equals 16 residues. After removal of 4 bases from V and 7 bases from J, the junction contained 10 bases not matched to a gene. Germline assignment: CDR1 MNHEY and CDR2 SVGAGI. Written as DNA, the CDR3 is TGTGCCAGCAGTTTCACTCGACAGGGTGGAAATTCACCCCTCCACTTT. Its translation: CASSFTRQGGNSPLHF.

The chain joins TRBV10-2 to TRBJ2-1, with 11 bases aligning to TRBD2. The V gene end was trimmed by 6 bases and the J gene end by 6 bases; junction bases not matched to a gene: 10. CDR3 length: 16 amino acids. Germline lookup yields CDR1 WSHSY and CDR2 SAAADI. CDR3 coding DNA: TGCGCCAGCAGCTTAAGGGGACTAGCGGTATCCAATGAGCAGTTCTTC. It specifies CASSLRGLAVSNEQFF.